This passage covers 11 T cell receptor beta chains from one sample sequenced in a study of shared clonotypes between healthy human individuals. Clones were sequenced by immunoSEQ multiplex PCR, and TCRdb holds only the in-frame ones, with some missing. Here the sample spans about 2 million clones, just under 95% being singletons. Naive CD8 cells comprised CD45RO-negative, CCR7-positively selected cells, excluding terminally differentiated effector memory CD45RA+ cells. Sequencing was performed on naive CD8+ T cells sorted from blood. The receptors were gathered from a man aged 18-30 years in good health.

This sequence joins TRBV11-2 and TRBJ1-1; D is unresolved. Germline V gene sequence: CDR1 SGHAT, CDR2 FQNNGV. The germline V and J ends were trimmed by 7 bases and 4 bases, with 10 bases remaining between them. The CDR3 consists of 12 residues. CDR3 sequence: CASTEWGTEAFF. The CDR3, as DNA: TGTGCCAGCACCGAGTGGGGCACTGAAGCTTTCTTT.

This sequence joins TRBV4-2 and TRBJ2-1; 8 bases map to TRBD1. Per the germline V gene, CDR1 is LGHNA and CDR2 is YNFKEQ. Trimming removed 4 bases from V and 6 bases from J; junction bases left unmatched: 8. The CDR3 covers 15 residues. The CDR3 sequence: CASSLRQGILNEQFF. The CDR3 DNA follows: TGTGCCAGCAGCCTTAGACAGGGGATTCTCAATGAGCAGTTCTTC.

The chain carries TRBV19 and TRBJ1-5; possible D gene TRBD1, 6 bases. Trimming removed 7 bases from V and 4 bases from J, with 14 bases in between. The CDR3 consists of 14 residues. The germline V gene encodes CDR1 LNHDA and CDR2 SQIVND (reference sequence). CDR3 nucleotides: TGTGCCAGTACTCCCGGGACACCTAATCAGCCCCAGCATTTT. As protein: CASTPGTPNQPQHF.

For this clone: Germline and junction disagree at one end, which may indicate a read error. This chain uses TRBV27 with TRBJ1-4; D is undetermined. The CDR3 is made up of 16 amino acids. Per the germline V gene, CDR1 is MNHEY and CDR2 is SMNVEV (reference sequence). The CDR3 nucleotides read TGTGCCAGCAGTCTATCCCTAGAGGGCCGAGCCGAAAAACTGTTTTTT. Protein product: CASSLSLEGRAEKLFF.

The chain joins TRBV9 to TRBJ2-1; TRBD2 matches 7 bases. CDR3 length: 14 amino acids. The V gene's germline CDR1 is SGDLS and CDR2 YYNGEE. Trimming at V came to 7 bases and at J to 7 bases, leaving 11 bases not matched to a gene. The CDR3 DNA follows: TGTGCCAGCGGGAGGGGCCTATCGGCTAATGAGCAGTTCTTC. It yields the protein CASGRGLSANEQFF.

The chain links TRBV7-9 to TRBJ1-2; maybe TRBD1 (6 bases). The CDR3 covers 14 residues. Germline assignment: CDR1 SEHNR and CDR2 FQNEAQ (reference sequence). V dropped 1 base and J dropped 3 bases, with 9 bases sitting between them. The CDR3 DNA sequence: TGTGCCAGCAGCTTAGTCCCAGGGGACTATGGCTACACCTTC. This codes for CASSLVPGDYGYTF. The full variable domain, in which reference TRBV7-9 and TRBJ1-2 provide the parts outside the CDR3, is DTGVSQNPRHKITKRGQNVTFRCDPISEHNRLYWYRQTLGQGPEFLTYFQNEAQLEKSRLLSDRFSAERPKGSFSTLEIQRTEQGDSAMYLCASSLVPGDYGYTFGSGTRLTVV.

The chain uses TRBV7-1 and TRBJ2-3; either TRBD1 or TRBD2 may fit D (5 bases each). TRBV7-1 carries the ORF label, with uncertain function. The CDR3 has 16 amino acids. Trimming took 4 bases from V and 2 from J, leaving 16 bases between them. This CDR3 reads CASSLPGRPATDTQYF. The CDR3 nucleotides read TGTGCCAGCAGCTTGCCGGGACGTCCCGCCACAGATACGCAGTATTTT.

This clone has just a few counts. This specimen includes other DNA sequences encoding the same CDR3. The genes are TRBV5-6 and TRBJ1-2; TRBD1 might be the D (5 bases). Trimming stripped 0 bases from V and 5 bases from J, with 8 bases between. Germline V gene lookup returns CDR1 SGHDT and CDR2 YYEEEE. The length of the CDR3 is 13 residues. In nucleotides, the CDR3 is TGTGCCAGCAGCTTGGGACAGCCTTATGGCTACACCTTC. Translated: CASSLGQPYGYTF.

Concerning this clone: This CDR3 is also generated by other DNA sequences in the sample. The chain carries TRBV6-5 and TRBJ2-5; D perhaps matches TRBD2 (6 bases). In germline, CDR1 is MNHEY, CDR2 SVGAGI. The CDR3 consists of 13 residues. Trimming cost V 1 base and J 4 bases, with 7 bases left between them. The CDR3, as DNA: TGTGCCAGCAGTTACTTGGGGGGAGAGACCCAGTACTTC. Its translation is CASSYLGGETQYF.

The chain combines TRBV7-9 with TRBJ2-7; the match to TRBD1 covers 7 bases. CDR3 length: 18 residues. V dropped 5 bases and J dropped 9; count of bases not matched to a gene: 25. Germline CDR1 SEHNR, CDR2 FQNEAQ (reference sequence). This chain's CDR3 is CASSPQKGATGPGEGQYF. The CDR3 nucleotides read TGTGCCAGCAGCCCACAGAAGGGAGCGACAGGGCCCGGCGAGGGGCAGTACTTC.

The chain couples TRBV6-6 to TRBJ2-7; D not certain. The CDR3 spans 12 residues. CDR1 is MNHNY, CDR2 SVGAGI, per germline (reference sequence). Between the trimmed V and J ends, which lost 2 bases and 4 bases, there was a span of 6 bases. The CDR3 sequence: CASSYATYEQYF. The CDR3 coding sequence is TGTGCCAGCAGTTACGCGACTTACGAGCAGTACTTC.